A selection of T cell receptor beta chains follows, all from one sample in a study of blood T cell repertoires in COVID-19. Profiling relied on immunoSEQ multiplex PCR, and the TCRdb table lists in-frame clones only, not all of them. The sample has approximately 230,000 clones, around 90% seen once. The sample consisted of PBMCs or T cells enriched from blood (not recorded which). Every receptor here comes from a woman under 30 who had recovered from COVID-19. Both conserved end residues are part of each CDR3. D genes are given only for firm matches. Clone size appears in some rows only: once, few, many, or a class for an expanded clone.

J,size,V,D,CDR3,DNA
TRBJ1-2,NA,TRBV24-1,NA,CATSDPTANYGYTF,TGTGCCACCAGTGATCCGACAGCTAACTATGGCTACACCTTC
TRBJ2-7,NA,TRBV28,NA,CASSPAGPEPNYEQYF,TGTGCCAGCAGTCCTGCAGGCCCGGAACCAAACTACGAGCAGTACTTC
TRBJ2-7,NA,TRBV3-1/TRBV3-2,TRBD1,CASSQDTGAYEQYF,TGTGCCAGCAGCCAAGATACAGGGGCCTACGAGCAGTACTTC
TRBJ2-2,NA,TRBV28,NA,CASSPRAGTANTGELFF,TGTGCCAGCAGCCCTAGGGCGGGGACTGCGAACACCGGGGAGCTGTTTTTT
TRBJ1-3,NA,TRBV3-1/TRBV3-2,TRBD1,CASSQPTGTGNTIYF,TGTGCCAGCAGCCAACCGACAGGGACTGGAAACACCATATATTTT
TRBJ2-1,few,TRBV5-1,NA,CASSLAGQEYNEQFF,TGCGCCAGCAGCTTAGCGGGCCAAGAGTACAATGAGCAGTTCTTC
TRBJ2-7,NA,TRBV28,TRBD1,CASSLDRARSYEQYF,TGTGCCAGCAGTTTAGACAGGGCCCGCTCCTACGAGCAGTACTTC
TRBJ2-2,NA,TRBV5-1,NA,CASSLVQGPGELFF,TGCGCCAGCAGCTTGGTTCAGGGGCCCGGGGAGCTGTTTTTT
TRBJ1-5,NA,TRBV15,TRBD1,CATSRTGLSNQPQHF,TGTGCCACCAGCCGGACAGGCCTTAGCAATCAGCCCCAGCATTTT
TRBJ2-7,once,TRBV5-1,NA,CASSAGLYPYEQYF,TGCGCCAGCAGCGCGGGACTCTACCCGTACGAGCAGTACTTC
TRBJ2-3,NA,TRBV9,TRBD2,CASSSRGNGGGAQGTDTQYF,TGTGCCAGCAGCTCCAGAGGTAACGGCGGGGGGGCCCAGGGCACAGATACGCAGTATTTT
TRBJ2-2,NA,TRBV24-1,TRBD1,CATQSPQGADGELFF,TGTGCCACCCAGTCGCCTCAGGGGGCGGACGGGGAGCTGTTTTTT
TRBJ2-7,NA,TRBV6-5,NA,CASRSFSYEQYF,TGTGCCAGCAGAAGCTTCTCCTACGAGCAGTACTTC
TRBJ1-6,NA,TRBV6-4,NA,CASSEQGWSSPLHF,TGTGCCAGCAGTGAGCAGGGGTGGTCGTCACCCCTCCACTTT
TRBJ2-5,few,TRBV20-1,NA,CSARPKEAQYF,TGCAGTGCTAGACCAAAGGAGGCCCAGTACTTC
TRBJ1-2,once,TRBV29-1,NA,CSVNAGPGYGYTF,TGCAGCGTCAACGCGGGACCTGGGTATGGCTACACCTTC
TRBJ2-1,NA,TRBV7-9,NA,CASSLGGISYNEQFF,TGTGCCAGCAGCTTAGGAGGGATCTCCTACAATGAGCAGTTCTTC
TRBJ1-5,many,TRBV6-2/TRBV6-3,NA,CASRYSLNQPQHF,TGTGCCAGCAGGTACTCCTTAAATCAGCCCCAGCATTTT
TRBJ2-5,NA,TRBV7-7,TRBD2,CASSSRLAGAGQETQYF,TGTGCTAGCAGCTCTAGACTAGCAGGAGCAGGGCAAGAGACCCAGTACTTC
TRBJ1-2,NA,TRBV19,TRBD1,CASNSRDSYGYTF,TGTGCCAGTAACTCCCGGGACAGCTATGGCTACACCTTC
TRBJ1-2,NA,TRBV2,NA,CASTPRSLTGHGYTF,TGTGCCAGCACCCCTCGTTCCCTAACAGGGCATGGCTACACCTTC
TRBJ1-2,NA,TRBV6-5,TRBD1,CASGDRANYGYTF,TGTGCCAGCGGGGACAGAGCTAACTATGGCTACACCTTC
TRBJ1-2,NA,TRBV28,TRBD1,CASSIDRGGYGYTF,TGTGCCAGCAGTATTGACAGGGGTGGCTATGGCTACACCTTC
TRBJ2-1,NA,TRBV7-3,TRBD2,CASSPRGWGTYNEQFF,TGTGCCAGCAGCCCGCGGGGGTGGGGAACCTACAATGAGCAGTTCTTC
TRBJ1-2,NA,TRBV3-1/TRBV3-2,NA,CASSPTGPYGYTF,TGTGCCAGCAGCCCAACAGGGCCCTATGGCTACACCTTC
TRBJ1-2,NA,TRBV9,TRBD1,CASSVEGAYGYTF,TGTGCCAGCAGCGTAGAGGGGGCGTATGGCTACACCTTC
TRBJ1-2,NA,TRBV13,NA,CASSLGWSEGYGYTF,TGTGCCAGCAGCTTAGGCTGGTCGGAGGGGTATGGCTACACCTTC
TRBJ2-2,NA,TRBV7-2,NA,CASSFSGGGGTGELFF,TGTGCCAGCAGCTTTTCCGGAGGGGGGGGCACCGGGGAGCTGTTTTTT
TRBJ2-7,NA,TRBV19,TRBD1,CASNHRGHEQYF,TGTGCCAGTAACCACAGGGGTCACGAGCAGTACTTC
TRBJ2-7,NA,TRBV4-3,TRBD1,CASSQDRDYEQYF,TGCGCCAGCAGTCAAGACAGGGACTACGAGCAGTACTTC
TRBJ2-7,NA,TRBV7-9,NA,CASSLSGITHEQYF,TGTGCCAGCAGCTTATCAGGGATCACGCACGAGCAGTACTTC
TRBJ2-7,NA,TRBV29-1,NA,CSGGQTSYEQYF,TGCAGCGGCGGACAGACATCCTACGAGCAGTACTTC
TRBJ2-7,NA,TRBV6-2/TRBV6-3,NA,CASSYPQGGYEQYF,TGTGCCAGCAGTTACCCGCAGGGAGGCTACGAGCAGTACTTC
TRBJ1-1,NA,TRBV20-1,TRBD1,CSASPLTGGEAFF,TGCAGTGCTAGTCCCCTAACAGGGGGCGAAGCTTTCTTT
TRBJ1-2,NA,TRBV6-1,NA,CASSESRDYGYTF,TGTGCCAGCAGTGAATCCCGAGACTATGGCTACACCTTC
TRBJ1-5,NA,TRBV19,NA,CASIRTIGGNQPQHF,TGTGCCAGTATTCGGACTATCGGCGGCAATCAGCCCCAGCATTTT
TRBJ1-1,NA,TRBV4-1,NA,CASSQGGGSIEAFF,TGCGCCAGCAGCCAAGGCGGGGGTTCGATTGAAGCTTTCTTT
TRBJ1-1,NA,TRBV6-5,TRBD1,CASRGRTGRTEAFF,TGTGCCAGCAGGGGGAGGACAGGGCGCACTGAAGCTTTCTTT
TRBJ1-1,NA,TRBV18,NA,CASSPSMGAVNTEAFF,TGTGCCAGCTCACCGTCTATGGGGGCCGTGAACACTGAAGCTTTCTTT
TRBJ2-7,NA,TRBV19,NA,CASRAGAGYEQYF,TGTGCCAGTAGGGCAGGGGCTGGCTACGAGCAGTACTTC
TRBJ1-6,NA,TRBV11-2,TRBD1,CASSLLLGQGLDSPLHF,TGTGCCAGCAGCTTGCTTCTAGGACAGGGGTTAGATTCACCCCTCCACTTT
TRBJ2-3,NA,TRBV4-1,TRBD2,CASSQVPSGDTDTQYF,TGCGCCAGCAGCCAAGTTCCTAGCGGGGACACAGATACGCAGTATTTT
TRBJ2-1,once,TRBV6-5,TRBD2,CASSYSSLAGEQFF,TGTGCCAGCAGTTACTCGAGTCTAGCGGGGGAGCAGTTCTTC
TRBJ2-1,NA,TRBV5-5,NA,CASSRSRNFPNEQFF,TGTGCCAGCAGCAGGTCGCGGAACTTCCCCAATGAGCAGTTCTTC
TRBJ1-1,NA,TRBV29-1,NA,CSSLRGLAEAFF,TGCAGCTCCCTTCGGGGTTTGGCTGAAGCTTTCTTT
TRBJ1-4,NA,TRBV9,NA,CASSVARNNEKLFF,TGTGCCAGCAGCGTAGCCAGGAATAATGAAAAACTGTTTTTT
TRBJ1-1,many,TRBV18,NA,CASSPRLGVTGDTEAFF,TGTGCCAGCTCACCGCGCCTCGGGGTTACGGGTGACACTGAAGCTTTCTTT
TRBJ1-2,NA,TRBV6-5,TRBD1,CASSSWTGGNGYTF,TGTGCCAGCAGTTCGTGGACAGGGGGCAATGGCTACACCTTC
TRBJ2-1,few,TRBV6-2/TRBV6-3,TRBD2,CASSSGGFYNEQFF,TGTGCCAGCAGTAGCGGGGGCTTTTACAATGAGCAGTTCTTC